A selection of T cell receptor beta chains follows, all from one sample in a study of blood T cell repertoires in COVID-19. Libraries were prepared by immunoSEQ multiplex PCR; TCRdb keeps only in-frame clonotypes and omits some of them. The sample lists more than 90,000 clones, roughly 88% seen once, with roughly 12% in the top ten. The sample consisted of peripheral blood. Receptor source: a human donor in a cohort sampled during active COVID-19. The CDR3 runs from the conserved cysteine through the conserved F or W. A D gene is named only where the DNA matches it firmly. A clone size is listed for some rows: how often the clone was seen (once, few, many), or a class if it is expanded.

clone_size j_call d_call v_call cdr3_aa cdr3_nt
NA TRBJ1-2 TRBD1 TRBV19 CASSIPDRVVSGYTF TGTGCCAGTAGTATCCCGGACAGGGTGGTTTCTGGCTACACCTTC
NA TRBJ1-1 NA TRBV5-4 CASSFRRGGGTEAFF TGTGCCAGCAGCTTTCGTCGCGGGGGGGGCACTGAAGCTTTCTTT
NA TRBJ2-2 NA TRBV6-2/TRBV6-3 CASSYTPGLPKPPFF TGTGCCAGCAGTTACACACCGGGACTCCCAAAGCCTCCGTTTTTT
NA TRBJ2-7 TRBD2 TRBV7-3 CASSPTSGVYEQYF TGTGCCAGCAGCCCTACTAGCGGGGTCTACGAGCAGTACTTC
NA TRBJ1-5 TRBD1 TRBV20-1 CSASNPFGTGDQPQHF TGCAGTGCTAGTAATCCATTCGGGACAGGGGATCAGCCCCAGCATTTT
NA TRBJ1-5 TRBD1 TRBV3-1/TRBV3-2 CASSQAVGQGGNQPQHF TGTGCCAGCAGCCAAGCTGTGGGACAGGGAGGCAATCAGCCCCAGCATTTT
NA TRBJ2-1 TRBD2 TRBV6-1 CASSETSGSGSYNEQFF TGTGCCAGCAGTGAAACAAGCGGGAGTGGCTCCTACAATGAGCAGTTCTTC
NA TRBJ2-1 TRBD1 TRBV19 CAIGTGGTDEQFF TGTGCCATTGGGACAGGGGGCACGGATGAGCAGTTCTTC
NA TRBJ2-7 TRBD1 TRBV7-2 CASRERTGGTYEQYF TGTGCCAGCAGGGAAAGGACAGGGGGAACCTACGAGCAGTACTTC
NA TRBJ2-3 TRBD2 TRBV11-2 CASSLRISSGSGSTDTQYF TGTGCCAGCAGCTTGAGGATCTCGAGCGGGAGTGGGAGCACAGATACGCAGTATTTT
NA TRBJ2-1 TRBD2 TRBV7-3 CASSRSSAGGSEQFF TGTGCCAGCAGCCGTAGCTCCGCGGGAGGTAGTGAGCAGTTCTTC
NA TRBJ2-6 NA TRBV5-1 CASSPEGYSSGANVLTF TGCGCCAGCAGCCCGGAGGGGTATTCCTCTGGGGCCAACGTCCTGACTTTC
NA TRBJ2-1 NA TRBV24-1 CATSETGQLDEQFF TGTGCCACCAGTGAGACCGGACAGCTCGATGAGCAGTTCTTC
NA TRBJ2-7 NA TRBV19 CASSHRGSGLSYEQYF TGTGCCAGTAGTCATCGGGGATCCGGTTTATCCTACGAGCAGTACTTC
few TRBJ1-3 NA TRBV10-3 CAISGTVGSGNTIYF TGTGCCATCAGTGGGACAGTCGGCTCTGGAAACACCATATATTTT
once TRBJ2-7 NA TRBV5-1 CASRSQGGGASYEQYF TGCGCCAGCAGGTCCCAAGGGGGTGGGGCCTCCTACGAGCAGTACTTC
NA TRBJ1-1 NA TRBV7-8 CASTATTSTEAFF TGTGCCAGTACCGCTACTACGAGCACTGAAGCTTTCTTT